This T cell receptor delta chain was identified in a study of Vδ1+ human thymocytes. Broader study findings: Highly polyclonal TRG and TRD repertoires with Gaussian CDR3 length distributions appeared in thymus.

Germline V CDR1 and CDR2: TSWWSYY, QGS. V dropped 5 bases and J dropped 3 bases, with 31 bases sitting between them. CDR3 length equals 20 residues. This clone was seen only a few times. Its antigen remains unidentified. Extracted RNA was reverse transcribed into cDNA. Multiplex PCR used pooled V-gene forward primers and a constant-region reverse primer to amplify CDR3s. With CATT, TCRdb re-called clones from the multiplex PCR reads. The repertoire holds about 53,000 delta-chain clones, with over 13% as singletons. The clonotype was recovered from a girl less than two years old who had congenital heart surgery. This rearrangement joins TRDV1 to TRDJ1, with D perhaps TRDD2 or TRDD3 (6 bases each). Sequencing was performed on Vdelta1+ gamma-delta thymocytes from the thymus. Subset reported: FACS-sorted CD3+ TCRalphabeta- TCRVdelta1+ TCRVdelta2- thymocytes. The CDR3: CALGTTSSRVLGRKPDKLIF. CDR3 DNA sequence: TGTGCTCTTGGGACAACTTCCTCCAGAGTACTGGGCCGCAAACCCGATAAACTCATCTTT.